This T cell receptor beta chain was retrieved from a study of CD8+ T cells in alopecia areata. A note on this clone: Its matching antigen is unknown.

Documented treatment: oral pan-JAK inhibitor, 5-10 mg twice daily. Those with alopecia areata gave lesional scalp punch biopsies and peripheral blood. Study-wide points: In scalp samples, resident alphabeta T cells of normal skin are also sequenced. For lesional scalp, especially alopecia totalis/universalis, clonality was higher than in normal scalp. Numerous clones, expanded in lesions, remained in scalp and blood during tofacitinib.

Investigators isolated RNA and reverse transcribed it into cDNA to act as the sequencing template. Clones were sequenced by immunoSEQ multiplex PCR, and TCRdb holds only the in-frame ones, with some missing. The repertoire consists of around 99,000 clones, with 84% occurring once and the leading ten covering roughly a quarter. This sample comprised CD8+ T cells sorted from blood, obtained at week 24, from a patient treated with tofacitinib. This TCR derives from a human donor with alopecia areata.

In DNA, the CDR3 is TGTGCCAGCAGCGTAGACACTCCCTACGAGCAGTACTTC. This codes for CASSVDTPYEQYF. The genes are TRBV7-9 and TRBJ2-7; D gene uncertain. This CDR3 has 13 residues. The V end was cut by 5 bases, the J end by 2 bases, with 10 bases between. In germline, CDR1 is SEHNR, CDR2 FQNEAQ (reference sequence).